The rows below give T cell receptor beta chains drawn from one sample of a study of a mutant IDH1 vaccine in newly diagnosed glioma. Method: immunoSEQ multiplex PCR; TCRdb's copy keeps in-frame clones and lacks some. The profile shows 50,000 to 85,000 clones, nearly 85% of them singletons. For these receptors, no antigen is known. The sequencing here drew on PBMCs, taken from a glioma patient whose treatment included an IDH1 peptide vaccine. These receptors originate from a man in his late teens or twenties with glioma. Each CDR3 is given with its conserved first and last residue. A D gene is named only where the DNA matches it firmly. Expanded clones get a size class; other rows say once, few or many, or leave the size out.

J gene: TRBJ1-4; D gene: .; V gene: TRBV7-9; clone size: .; CDR3 protein: CASSSGVYGEKLFF; CDR3 DNA: TGTGCCAGCAGCTCGGGGGTCTATGGTGAAAAACTGTTTTTT
J gene: TRBJ2-5; D gene: .; V gene: TRBV4-3; clone size: few; CDR3 protein: CASSQDVGRQETQYF; CDR3 DNA: TGCGCCAGCAGCCAAGACGTCGGGAGACAAGAGACCCAGTACTTC
J gene: TRBJ1-3; D gene: .; V gene: TRBV9; clone size: .; CDR3 protein: CASSVETGYSGNTIYF; CDR3 DNA: TGTGCCAGCAGCGTAGAAACGGGCTACTCTGGAAACACCATATATTTT
J gene: TRBJ1-5; D gene: .; V gene: TRBV7-2; clone size: few; CDR3 protein: CASSLSNNQPQHF; CDR3 DNA: TGTGCCAGCAGCCTCAGCAACAATCAGCCCCAGCATTTT
J gene: TRBJ1-1; D gene: TRBD1; V gene: TRBV4-3; clone size: .; CDR3 protein: CASSPWTGTYTEAFF; CDR3 DNA: TGCGCCAGCAGCCCCTGGACAGGAACTTACACTGAAGCTTTCTTT
J gene: TRBJ1-5; D gene: TRBD1; V gene: TRBV19; clone size: few; CDR3 protein: CASSGDRNQPQHF; CDR3 DNA: TGTGCCAGTAGTGGGGACAGGAATCAGCCCCAGCATTTT
J gene: TRBJ2-7; D gene: .; V gene: TRBV23-1; clone size: .; CDR3 protein: CLQRDASYEQYF; CDR3 DNA: TGCCTCCAAAGAGACGCATCCTACGAGCAGTACTTC
J gene: TRBJ1-2; D gene: .; V gene: TRBV30; clone size: .; CDR3 protein: CASRPRDANYGYTF; CDR3 DNA: TGTGCCTCCCGGCCCAGGGATGCTAACTATGGCTACACCTTC
J gene: TRBJ1-2; D gene: .; V gene: TRBV7-2; clone size: .; CDR3 protein: CASSVPRGNYGYTF; CDR3 DNA: TGTGCCAGCAGCGTCCCCCGGGGTAACTATGGCTACACCTTC
J gene: TRBJ2-7; D gene: .; V gene: TRBV10-3; clone size: .; CDR3 protein: CAISGDFYYEQYF; CDR3 DNA: TGTGCCATCAGTGGTGATTTTTACTACGAGCAGTACTTC
J gene: TRBJ2-3; D gene: .; V gene: TRBV7-2; clone size: .; CDR3 protein: CASLPGATSTDTQYF; CDR3 DNA: TGTGCCAGCTTGCCTGGGGCTACTAGCACAGATACGCAGTATTTT
J gene: TRBJ2-1; D gene: TRBD2; V gene: TRBV7-6; clone size: .; CDR3 protein: CASSIGTTSYNEQFF; CDR3 DNA: TGTGCCAGCTCAATCGGGACTACGAGCTACAATGAGCAGTTCTTC
J gene: TRBJ2-3; D gene: .; V gene: TRBV5-4; clone size: .; CDR3 protein: CASSFDRYTDTQYF; CDR3 DNA: TGTGCCAGCAGCTTCGACAGGTACACAGATACGCAGTATTTT
J gene: TRBJ1-3; D gene: TRBD1; V gene: TRBV2; clone size: .; CDR3 protein: CASIPDRASGNTIYF; CDR3 DNA: TGTGCCAGCATTCCGGACAGGGCTTCTGGAAACACCATATATTTT
J gene: TRBJ1-1; D gene: .; V gene: TRBV30; clone size: few; CDR3 protein: CAWSVRTSTEAFF; CDR3 DNA: TGTGCCTGGAGTGTACGAACCTCCACTGAAGCTTTCTTT
J gene: TRBJ2-2; D gene: TRBD1; V gene: TRBV6-4; clone size: .; CDR3 protein: CASSDGGDRGDTGELFF; CDR3 DNA: TGTGCCAGCAGTGACGGTGGGGACAGGGGGGACACCGGGGAGCTGTTTTTT
J gene: TRBJ2-7; D gene: .; V gene: TRBV6-5; clone size: .; CDR3 protein: CASRNRGGQYF; CDR3 DNA: TGTGCCAGCAGAAACAGGGGGGGACAGTACTTC
J gene: TRBJ2-1; D gene: TRBD2; V gene: TRBV27; clone size: .; CDR3 protein: CASSLGTSGSGEQFF; CDR3 DNA: TGTGCCAGCAGTTTAGGGACTAGCGGGAGTGGTGAGCAGTTCTTC
J gene: TRBJ2-7; D gene: TRBD1; V gene: TRBV5-1; clone size: .; CDR3 protein: CASSPWTGGSYEQYF; CDR3 DNA: TGCGCCAGCAGCCCGTGGACAGGGGGTTCCTACGAGCAGTACTTC
J gene: TRBJ1-1; D gene: .; V gene: TRBV19; clone size: .; CDR3 protein: CASSIGGGVVEAFF; CDR3 DNA: TGTGCCAGTAGTATCGGGGGAGGGGTCGTTGAAGCTTTCTTT
J gene: TRBJ1-1; D gene: .; V gene: TRBV29-1; clone size: few; CDR3 protein: CSVEGTDPEAFF; CDR3 DNA: TGCAGCGTTGAGGGGACTGATCCCGAAGCTTTCTTT
J gene: TRBJ1-2; D gene: .; V gene: TRBV19; clone size: .; CDR3 protein: CASSIGRASNYGYTF; CDR3 DNA: TGTGCCAGTAGTATAGGCAGAGCCTCTAACTATGGCTACACCTTC
J gene: TRBJ1-1; D gene: .; V gene: TRBV15; clone size: .; CDR3 protein: CATSRERAAAPYTEAFF; CDR3 DNA: TGTGCCACCAGCAGAGAACGGGCTGCGGCGCCATACACTGAAGCTTTCTTT
J gene: TRBJ2-2; D gene: TRBD2; V gene: TRBV5-5; clone size: .; CDR3 protein: CASSLAGGSHGELFF; CDR3 DNA: TGTGCCAGCAGCTTAGCGGGGGGGAGCCACGGGGAGCTGTTTTTT
J gene: TRBJ1-3; D gene: .; V gene: TRBV30; clone size: once; CDR3 protein: CAWSLTVSGNTIYF; CDR3 DNA: TGTGCCTGGAGCCTAACGGTCTCTGGAAACACCATATATTTT
J gene: TRBJ2-7; D gene: .; V gene: TRBV4-3; clone size: .; CDR3 protein: CASSHGFDGSYEQYF; CDR3 DNA: TGCGCCAGCAGCCATGGTTTTGACGGATCCTACGAGCAGTACTTC
J gene: TRBJ2-2; D gene: .; V gene: TRBV19; clone size: .; CDR3 protein: CASSPLTNTGELFF; CDR3 DNA: TGTGCCAGTAGTCCCTTGACAAACACCGGGGAGCTGTTTTTT
J gene: TRBJ2-2; D gene: TRBD1; V gene: TRBV9; clone size: .; CDR3 protein: CASTLLDRVATGELFF; CDR3 DNA: TGTGCCAGCACCCTACTCGACAGGGTGGCCACCGGGGAGCTGTTTTTT
J gene: TRBJ2-5; D gene: TRBD1; V gene: TRBV13; clone size: .; CDR3 protein: CASSLLMTGKTQYF; CDR3 DNA: TGTGCCAGCAGCTTATTGATGACAGGGAAGACCCAGTACTTC
J gene: TRBJ2-7; D gene: .; V gene: TRBV5-1; clone size: .; CDR3 protein: CASSSRWGDEQYF; CDR3 DNA: TGCGCCAGCAGCTCCCGGTGGGGGGACGAGCAGTACTTC
J gene: TRBJ1-3; D gene: .; V gene: TRBV5-6; clone size: .; CDR3 protein: CASSFQPSSSGNTIYF; CDR3 DNA: TGTGCCAGCAGCTTCCAGCCTAGCTCGTCTGGAAACACCATATATTTT
J gene: TRBJ2-7; D gene: .; V gene: TRBV9; clone size: .; CDR3 protein: CASSGARDRPYEQYF; CDR3 DNA: TGTGCCAGCAGCGGGGCGCGGGACAGACCCTACGAGCAGTACTTC
J gene: TRBJ2-7; D gene: .; V gene: TRBV21-1; clone size: .; CDR3 protein: CASSPPGQLTSSYEQYF; CDR3 DNA: TGTGCCAGCAGCCCTCCGGGACAACTTACAAGCTCCTACGAGCAGTACTTC
J gene: TRBJ2-7; D gene: .; V gene: TRBV6-5; clone size: .; CDR3 protein: CASSYIRAPGEQYF; CDR3 DNA: TGTGCCAGCAGTTACATAAGGGCCCCCGGCGAGCAGTACTTC
J gene: TRBJ2-3; D gene: .; V gene: TRBV27; clone size: .; CDR3 protein: CAAAAGRLTSTDTQYF; CDR3 DNA: TGTGCCGCCGCGGCGGGGAGACTAACTAGCACAGATACGCAGTATTTT
J gene: TRBJ1-2; D gene: TRBD1; V gene: TRBV27; clone size: .; CDR3 protein: CASSSDRVTGYTF; CDR3 DNA: TGTGCCAGCAGTTCGGACAGGGTGACTGGCTACACCTTC
J gene: TRBJ2-7; D gene: .; V gene: TRBV19; clone size: .; CDR3 protein: CASRIRAQGREQYF; CDR3 DNA: TGTGCCAGTAGAATCCGGGCCCAGGGACGCGAGCAGTACTTC
J gene: TRBJ2-5; D gene: TRBD2; V gene: TRBV30; clone size: .; CDR3 protein: CAWSWASGIRSQYF; CDR3 DNA: TGTGCCTGGAGTTGGGCTAGCGGGATCCGGTCCCAGTACTTC
J gene: TRBJ2-7; D gene: .; V gene: TRBV6-1; clone size: medium-sized; CDR3 protein: CASSQRYPPHEQYF; CDR3 DNA: TGTGCCAGCAGTCAGAGATACCCTCCCCACGAGCAGTACTTC